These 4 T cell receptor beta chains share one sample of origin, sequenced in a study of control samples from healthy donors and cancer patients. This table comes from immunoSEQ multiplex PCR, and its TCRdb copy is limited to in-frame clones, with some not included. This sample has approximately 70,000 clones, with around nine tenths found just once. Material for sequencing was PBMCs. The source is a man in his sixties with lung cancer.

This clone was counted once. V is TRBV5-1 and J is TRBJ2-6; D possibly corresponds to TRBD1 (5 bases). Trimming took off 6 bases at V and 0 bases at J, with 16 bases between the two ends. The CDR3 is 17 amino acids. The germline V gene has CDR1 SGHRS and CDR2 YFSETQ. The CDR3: CASTKTDSLSGANVLTF. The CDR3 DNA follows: TGCGCCAGCACCAAGACAGACAGCCTCTCTGGGGCCAACGTCCTGACTTTC.

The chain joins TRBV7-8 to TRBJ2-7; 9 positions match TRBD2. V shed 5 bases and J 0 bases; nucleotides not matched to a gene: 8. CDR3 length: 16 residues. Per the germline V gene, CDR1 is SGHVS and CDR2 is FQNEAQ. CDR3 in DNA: TGTGCCAGCAGCCGAGGGACTAGCTCCTTCTCCTACGAGCAGTACTTC. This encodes CASSRGTSSFSYEQYF.

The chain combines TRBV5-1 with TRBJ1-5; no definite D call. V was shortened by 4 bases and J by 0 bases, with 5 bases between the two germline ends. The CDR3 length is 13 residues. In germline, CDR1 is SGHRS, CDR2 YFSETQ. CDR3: CASSPDSNQPQHF. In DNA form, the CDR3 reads TGCGCCAGCAGCCCGGATAGCAATCAGCCCCAGCATTTT. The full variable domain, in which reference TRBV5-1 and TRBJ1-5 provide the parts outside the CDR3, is KAGVTQTPRYLIKTRGQQVTLSCSPISGHRSVSWYQQTPGQGLQFLFEYFSETQRNKGNFPGRFSGRQFSNSRSEMNVSTLELGDSALYLCASSPDSNQPQHFGDGTRLSIL.

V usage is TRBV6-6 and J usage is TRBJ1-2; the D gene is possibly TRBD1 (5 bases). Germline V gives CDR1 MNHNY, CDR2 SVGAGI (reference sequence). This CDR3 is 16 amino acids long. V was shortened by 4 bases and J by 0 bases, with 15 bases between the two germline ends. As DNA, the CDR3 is TGTGCCAGCAGTTCGCACTTGACAGAAGCTAACTATGGCTACACCTTC. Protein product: CASSSHLTEANYGYTF.